This TCR beta chain was recorded in a study of TIL therapy for anti-PD-1-resistant metastatic lung cancer. Whole-study context: Half of patients were current or former smokers. Findings of the study overall: After infusion, TIL clonotypes partly replaced peripheral T cells and declined over months.

The libraries were made with immunoSEQ v3. Sequencing was performed with immunoSEQ multiplex PCR; in TCRdb, only in-frame clones are kept and a portion is missing. The table lists 36,000 or so clones, around 67% of them singletons, with roughly 6.1% in the top ten. Germline loops: CDR1 SGHTA, CDR2 FQGTGA. The CDR3 sequence is 12 residues long. Between the trimmed V and J ends, which lost 5 bases and 4 bases, there was a span of 7 bases. A remark on this clone: Its antigen remains unidentified.

Time point in this sample: pre-treatment sample, taken before nivolumab and TIL therapy. The V and J genes are TRBV7-3 and TRBJ2-3; D is unclear. The sample was blood, taken at baseline. The sequence was collected from a person aged 25 to 85 with non-small cell lung cancer. CDR3 sequence reads: CASSQTPDTQYF. In DNA, the CDR3 is TGTGCCAGCAGCCAGACTCCAGATACGCAGTATTTT.